The T cell receptor beta chain described here comes from a study of blood T cell repertoires in COVID-19 (dated by TCRdb to 2019 to 2021). General notes on the study: Samples covering the acute and convalescent phases of COVID-19 were provided by collaborators in the United States, Italy and Spain. The prospective study material was composed of cDNA or gDNA derived from T cells, B-cell-depleted T cells, or PBMCs. Subjects who had been exposed to COVID-19, were actively infected with it, or had recovered from it provided the deeply sampled blood TCRbeta repertoires that made up the dataset. The repertoires were released in a freely available public database intended as a resource for research on the immune response to SARS-CoV-2. Samples came from the ongoing ImmuneRACE study (first 160 participants) plus 1,254 subjects from 6 global collaborators. A de-identified subject ID, COVID-19 status, age in years and sex were almost always included in the sample metadata. HLA class I and class II types, where available, came from metadata supplied by the sample provider rather than from assay-based typing.

TCRbeta CDR3 regions were amplified from genomic DNA using the immunoSEQ Assay, a bias-controlled multiplex PCR. As for the original processing: The number of nucleated cells in each sample was estimated by amplification of reference gene primers within the assay. To quantify the absolute abundance of each unique TCRbeta CDR3 rearrangement, sequence reads were collapsed and filtered. For each sample, productive Simpson clonality was calculated as the square root of Simpson's diversity index across productive rearrangements. TCRdb limited this immuneACCESS table to in-frame rearrangements with V and J called. A share of clones is missing; checked studies link under half to unresolved V genes, and the rest is unexplained. That table furnishes V, J and clone size, whereas the DNA furnished D and trimming. Here the sample has under 300,000 clones; less than 90% occur a single time. The top ten hold 2.5% to 3.5% of the sample.

The germline V gene provides CDR1 MRHNA and CDR2 SNTAGT. V and J are trimmed by 4 bases and 3 bases, and the gene matches miss 6 bases of the junction. The CDR3 spans 14 residues, from the cysteine through the phenylalanine. The entry retains the CDR3 DNA only, 42 bases that are in frame from base 1. Here is what the overall study found, with its caveats: The quantity of clinical and demographic metadata differed by source and by participant and was supplied without curation.

Enrolling through a virtual design, the prospective study's participants ranged in age from roughly 18 to 95 years and lived across more than 20 United States geographic areas. In the prospective study, participants were assigned to cohorts based on the clinical history participants reported in a screening survey and a study questionnaire. ImmuneRACE Cohort 3 recovered participants were defined by two consecutive negative NP/OP PCR tests, healthcare professional clearance, or symptom resolution. Mobile phlebotomists in the prospective study collected whole blood, serum and a nasopharyngeal or oropharyngeal swab from every participant. Additional blood draws and questionnaires over an approximately two-month period could optionally be provided by prospective study participants. Before DNA extraction, blood samples from the prospective study were shipped at room temperature or frozen. Concerning this clone: The antigen it binds to is not known. There are no base qualities to consult, and no much larger clone falls within one base.

Sequenced material: PBMCs or T cells enriched from blood (not recorded which). The V gene is TRBV6-4 and the J gene is TRBJ2-7; TRBD2 aligns with 7 central bases. This receptor was obtained from a woman aged 50 to 60 who had recovered from COVID-19. CDR3 protein: CASSVGPSGYEQYF. The sequenced DNA: TGTGCCAGCAGTGTAGGTCCTAGCGGCTACGAGCAGTACTTC.